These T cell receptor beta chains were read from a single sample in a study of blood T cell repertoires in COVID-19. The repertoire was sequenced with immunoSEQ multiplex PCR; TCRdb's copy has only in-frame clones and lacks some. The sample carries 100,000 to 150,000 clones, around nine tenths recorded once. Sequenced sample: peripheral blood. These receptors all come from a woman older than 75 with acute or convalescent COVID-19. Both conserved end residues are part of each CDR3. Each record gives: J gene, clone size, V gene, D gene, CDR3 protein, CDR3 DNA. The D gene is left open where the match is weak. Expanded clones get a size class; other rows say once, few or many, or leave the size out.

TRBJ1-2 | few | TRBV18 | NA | CASSPGGSYTF | TGTGCCAGCTCACCGGGGGGAAGCTACACCTTC
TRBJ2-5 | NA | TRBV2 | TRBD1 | CASRIRRTGQETQYF | TGTGCCAGCAGGATAAGGAGGACAGGACAAGAGACCCAGTACTTC
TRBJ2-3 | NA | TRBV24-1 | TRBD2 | CATSDYGGTSGSTDTQYF | TGTGCCACCAGTGATTACGGAGGGACTAGCGGATCCACAGATACGCAGTATTTT
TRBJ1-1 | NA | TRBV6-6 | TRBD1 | CASSTDRGITEAFF | TGTGCCAGCAGTACGGACAGGGGTATCACTGAAGCTTTCTTT
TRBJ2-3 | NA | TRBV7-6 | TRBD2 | CASSLGAGVSDTQYF | TGTGCCAGCAGCTTAGGAGCGGGAGTCTCAGATACGCAGTATTTT
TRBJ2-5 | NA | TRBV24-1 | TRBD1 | CATSARDRGGETQYF | TGTGCCACCAGTGCCCGGGACAGGGGAGGGGAGACCCAGTACTTC
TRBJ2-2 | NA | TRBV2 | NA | CASSEFRGIGELFF | TGTGCCAGCAGTGAATTCCGGGGAATTGGGGAGCTGTTTTTT
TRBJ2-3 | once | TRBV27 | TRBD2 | CASSRGGSSGRRDTQYF | TGTGCCAGCAGCCGGGGGGGTAGTAGCGGGAGGAGAGATACGCAGTATTTT
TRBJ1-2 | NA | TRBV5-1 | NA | CASSLDLVFYTF | TGCGCCAGCAGCTTGGATCTTGTGTTCTACACCTTC
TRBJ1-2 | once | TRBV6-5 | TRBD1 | CASSRDRANYGYTF | TGTGCCAGCAGCCGTGACAGGGCCAACTATGGCTACACCTTC
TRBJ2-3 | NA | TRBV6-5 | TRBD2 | CASRALWRGADTQYF | TGTGCCAGCAGAGCCCTTTGGCGGGGGGCAGATACGCAGTATTTT
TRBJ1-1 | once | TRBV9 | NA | CASSRGERFTEAFF | TGTGCCAGCAGCAGGGGCGAAAGGTTCACTGAAGCTTTCTTT
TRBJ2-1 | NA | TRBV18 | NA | CASSPRESGPYNEQFF | TGTGCCAGCTCACCAAGGGAAAGCGGACCCTACAATGAGCAGTTCTTC
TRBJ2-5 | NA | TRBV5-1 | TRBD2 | CASSLRRPAGASSETQYF | TGCGCCAGCAGCCTGAGAAGGCCCGCGGGAGCCAGCAGTGAGACCCAGTACTTC
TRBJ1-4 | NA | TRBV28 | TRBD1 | CASRGDSLTTTNEKLFF | TGTGCCAGCAGGGGGGACAGCCTAACTACAACTAATGAAAAACTGTTTTTT
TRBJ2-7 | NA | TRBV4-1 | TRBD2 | CASSQRLAGYEQYF | TGCGCCAGCAGCCAGAGACTAGCGGGCTACGAGCAGTACTTC
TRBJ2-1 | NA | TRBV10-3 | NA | CAINRELGQIEQFF | TGTGCCATCAACAGGGAATTAGGCCAAATTGAGCAGTTCTTC
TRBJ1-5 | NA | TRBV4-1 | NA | CASSQAPTAISTQHF | TGCGCCAGCAGCCAAGCTCCGACAGCGATTTCGACCCAGCATTTT
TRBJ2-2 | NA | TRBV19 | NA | CASTPGTYTGELFF | TGTGCCAGTACCCCGGGAACCTACACCGGGGAGCTGTTTTTT
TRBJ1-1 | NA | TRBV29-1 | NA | CSVLLGGWNTEAFF | TGCAGCGTCCTCTTGGGGGGATGGAACACTGAAGCTTTCTTT
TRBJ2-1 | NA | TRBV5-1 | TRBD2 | CASSLWTSGGNEQFF | TGCGCCAGCAGCCTCTGGACTAGCGGGGGGAATGAGCAGTTCTTC
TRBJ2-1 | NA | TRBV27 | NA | CASSPPNYGSYNEQFF | TGTGCCAGCAGTCCCCCAAACTACGGCTCCTACAATGAGCAGTTCTTC
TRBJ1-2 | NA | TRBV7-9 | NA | CASILTGPANYGYTF | TGTGCCAGCATCCTAACAGGGCCAGCTAACTATGGCTACACCTTC
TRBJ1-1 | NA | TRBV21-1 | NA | CASRVGQPNTEAFF | TGTGCCAGCAGAGTGGGACAGCCGAACACTGAAGCTTTCTTT
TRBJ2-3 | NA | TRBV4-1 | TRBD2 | CASSQDPGGGAFADTQYF | TGCGCCAGCAGCCAAGATCCTGGCGGGGGGGCCTTCGCAGATACGCAGTATTTT
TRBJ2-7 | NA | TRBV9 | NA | CASSVVEGPQYF | TGTGCCAGCAGCGTAGTGGAGGGCCCGCAGTACTTC
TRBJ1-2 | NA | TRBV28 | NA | CASRDRPPNYGYTF | TGTGCCAGCAGAGACAGACCCCCTAACTATGGCTACACCTTC
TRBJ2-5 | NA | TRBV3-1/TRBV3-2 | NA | CASSHRRSETQYF | TGTGCCAGCAGCCACCGGAGATCGGAGACCCAGTACTTC
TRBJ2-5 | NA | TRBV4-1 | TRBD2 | CASSPLAGGGQETQYF | TGCGCCAGCAGCCCTCTAGCGGGGGGTGGGCAAGAGACCCAGTACTTC
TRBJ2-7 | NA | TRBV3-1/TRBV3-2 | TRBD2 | CASSQGTSGYEQYF | TGTGCCAGCAGCCAAGGGACTAGTGGCTACGAGCAGTACTTC
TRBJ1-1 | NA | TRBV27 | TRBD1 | CASRRRDRGTEAFF | TGTGCCAGCAGGCGCCGGGACAGGGGTACTGAAGCTTTCTTT
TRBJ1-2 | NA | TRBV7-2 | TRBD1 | CASSFDRGSYGYTF | TGTGCCAGCAGCTTCGACAGGGGCTCCTATGGCTACACCTTC
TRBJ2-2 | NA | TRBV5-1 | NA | CASSLAPHANTGELFF | TGCGCCAGCAGCTTGGCTCCACACGCGAACACCGGGGAGCTGTTTTTT
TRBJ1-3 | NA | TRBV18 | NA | CASSTKANSGNTIYF | TGTGCCAGCTCAACGAAAGCCAACTCTGGAAACACCATATATTTT
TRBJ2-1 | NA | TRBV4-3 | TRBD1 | CASSQDDRGPGYNEQFF | TGCGCCAGCAGCCAAGACGACAGGGGGCCCGGGTACAATGAGCAGTTCTTC
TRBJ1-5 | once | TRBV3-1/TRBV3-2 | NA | CASSPSGVQPQHF | TGTGCCAGCAGCCCCTCGGGGGTACAGCCCCAGCATTTT
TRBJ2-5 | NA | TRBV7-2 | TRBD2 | CASSFSGTRGSETQYF | TGTGCCAGCAGCTTTTCCGGGACTAGGGGCTCAGAGACCCAGTACTTC
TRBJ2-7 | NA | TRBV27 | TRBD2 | CASSRELLAGVYEQYF | TGTGCCAGCAGCCGGGAGTTACTAGCGGGGGTCTACGAGCAGTACTTC
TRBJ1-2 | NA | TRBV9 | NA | CASSVITSGYTF | TGTGCCAGCAGCGTAATCACGAGTGGCTACACCTTC
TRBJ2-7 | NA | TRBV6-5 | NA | CASISRLPRWEQYF | TGTGCCAGCATATCACGACTCCCGCGGTGGGAGCAGTACTTC
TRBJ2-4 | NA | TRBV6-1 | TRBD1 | CASRTGNENIQYF | TGTGCCAGCAGGACAGGGAACGAAAACATTCAGTACTTC
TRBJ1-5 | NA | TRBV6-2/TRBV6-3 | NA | CASSYGGGANQPQHF | TGTGCCAGCAGTTACGGCGGGGGCGCCAATCAGCCCCAGCATTTT
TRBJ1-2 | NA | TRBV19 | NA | CASSSFASNYGYTF | TGTGCCAGTAGTTCTTTTGCGTCAAACTATGGCTACACCTTC